The rows below give T cell receptor beta chains drawn from one sample of a study of shared clonotypes between healthy human individuals. Libraries were prepared by immunoSEQ multiplex PCR; TCRdb keeps only in-frame clonotypes and omits some of them. The data show approximately 2.3 million clones, over 85% seen once. Sequencing used naive CD4+ T cells from PBMCs. The receptors derive from a man younger than 30 in good health. Some clones in this sample may be carry-over from other donors' samples. Each CDR3 is given with its conserved first and last residue. The order of the fields is CDR3 length, V gene, J gene, clone size, D gene, CDR3 DNA, CDR3 protein. The D gene is left open where the match is weak. Only part of the rows carry a size: once, few, many, or a class if the clone is expanded.

len: 15
v_gene: TRBV7-3
j_gene: TRBJ1-2
abundance: .
d_gene: TRBD1
CDR3nt: TGTGCCAGCAGTCGGACAGGGGATGGTAACTATGGCTACACCTTC
CDR3aa: CASSRTGDGNYGYTF

len: 16
v_gene: TRBV6-1
j_gene: TRBJ2-7
abundance: .
d_gene: .
CDR3nt: TGTGCCAGCAGTGAAAGAGGAAATCCCGGGGCACCCGAGCAGTACTTC
CDR3aa: CASSERGNPGAPEQYF

len: 12
v_gene: TRBV10-3
j_gene: TRBJ2-3
abundance: .
d_gene: .
CDR3nt: TGTGCCATCAGTGAGTCTGGAGATACGCAGTATTTT
CDR3aa: CAISESGDTQYF

len: 14
v_gene: TRBV29-1
j_gene: TRBJ1-2
abundance: once
d_gene: .
CDR3nt: TGCAGCGGTAAACAAGAGGGGGGCCCATATGGCTACACCTTC
CDR3aa: CSGKQEGGPYGYTF

len: 10
v_gene: TRBV29-1
j_gene: TRBJ2-3
abundance: .
d_gene: .
CDR3nt: TGCAGCGTTGTCTTTCATACGCAGTATTTT
CDR3aa: CSVVFHTQYF

len: 14
v_gene: TRBV6-5
j_gene: TRBJ2-2
abundance: .
d_gene: .
CDR3nt: TGTGCCAGCAGTTACCTGGGTTCCACCGGGGAGCTGTTTTTT
CDR3aa: CASSYLGSTGELFF

len: 14
v_gene: TRBV30
j_gene: TRBJ2-5
abundance: .
d_gene: .
CDR3nt: TGTGCCTGGAGTGTACTCCCCGGGGGAGAGACCCAGTACTTC
CDR3aa: CAWSVLPGGETQYF

len: 17
v_gene: TRBV28
j_gene: TRBJ2-1
abundance: .
d_gene: TRBD2
CDR3nt: TGTGCCAGCAGCGGAGGGACTAGCCGTCTTTCCTACAATGAGCAGTTCTTC
CDR3aa: CASSGGTSRLSYNEQFF

len: 16
v_gene: TRBV4-1
j_gene: TRBJ2-7
abundance: .
d_gene: TRBD2
CDR3nt: TGCGCCAGCAGCCCGAGTACTAGCGGGGGCTTCTACGAGCAGTACTTC
CDR3aa: CASSPSTSGGFYEQYF

len: 13
v_gene: TRBV9
j_gene: TRBJ2-2
abundance: .
d_gene: .
CDR3nt: TGTGCCAGCAGCGCTCGACTCACCGGGGAGCTGTTTTTT
CDR3aa: CASSARLTGELFF

len: 14
v_gene: TRBV7-2
j_gene: TRBJ2-5
abundance: .
d_gene: TRBD2
CDR3nt: TGTGCCAGCAAAGGAGCGGGAGGGGGGGAGACCCAGTACTTC
CDR3aa: CASKGAGGGETQYF

len: 14
v_gene: TRBV6-5
j_gene: TRBJ2-1
abundance: once
d_gene: .
CDR3nt: TGTGCCAGCAGCCCTATTTTGGGGGGCAATGAGCAGTTCTTC
CDR3aa: CASSPILGGNEQFF

len: 15
v_gene: TRBV5-1
j_gene: TRBJ2-1
abundance: .
d_gene: TRBD2
CDR3nt: TGCGCCAGCAGCTTAGCGGGGGCAGACTACAATGAGCAGTTCTTC
CDR3aa: CASSLAGADYNEQFF

len: 14
v_gene: TRBV5-1
j_gene: TRBJ2-1
abundance: .
d_gene: TRBD2
CDR3nt: TGCGCCAGCAGTCTAGCGGGATCCTACAATGAGCAGTTCTTC
CDR3aa: CASSLAGSYNEQFF

len: 14
v_gene: TRBV30
j_gene: TRBJ2-1
abundance: .
d_gene: .
CDR3nt: TGTGCCTGGAGTGTACTAGTGCGGAACAATGAGCAGTTCTTC
CDR3aa: CAWSVLVRNNEQFF

len: 13
v_gene: TRBV28
j_gene: TRBJ1-2
abundance: .
d_gene: .
CDR3nt: TGTGCCAGCAGTTTGGGGGTTTACTATGGCTACACCTTC
CDR3aa: CASSLGVYYGYTF

len: 15
v_gene: TRBV18
j_gene: TRBJ2-3
abundance: .
d_gene: .
CDR3nt: TGTGCCAGAAAAATTGGGGTGAGGGGAACAGATACGCAGTATTTT
CDR3aa: CARKIGVRGTDTQYF

len: 13
v_gene: TRBV5-4
j_gene: TRBJ2-3
abundance: .
d_gene: .
CDR3nt: TGTGCCAGCAGCCCTGGGGAAACAGATACGCAGTATTTT
CDR3aa: CASSPGETDTQYF

len: 16
v_gene: TRBV4-1
j_gene: TRBJ2-5
abundance: .
d_gene: TRBD1
CDR3nt: TGCGCCAGCAGCCAGGCCGGGACAGGGGGCGGTGAGACCCAGTACTTC
CDR3aa: CASSQAGTGGGETQYF

len: 12
v_gene: TRBV29-1
j_gene: TRBJ1-2
abundance: .
d_gene: TRBD1
CDR3nt: TGCAGCGTTGACGAGGGGGCGGGAGGCTACACCTTC
CDR3aa: CSVDEGAGGYTF

len: 15
v_gene: TRBV7-2
j_gene: TRBJ2-6
abundance: .
d_gene: .
CDR3nt: TGTGCCAGCAGCTCCGGACCGCCCGGGGCCAACGTCCTGACTTTC
CDR3aa: CASSSGPPGANVLTF

len: 16
v_gene: TRBV15
j_gene: TRBJ2-1
abundance: .
d_gene: .
CDR3nt: TGTGCCACCAGCAGAGATCGGGAACGCGGAAACAATGAGCAGTTCTTC
CDR3aa: CATSRDRERGNNEQFF

len: 17
v_gene: TRBV18
j_gene: TRBJ2-2
abundance: .
d_gene: .
CDR3nt: TGTGCCAGCTCACCACAGTTCCGGGACGCGAACACCGGGGAGCTGTTTTTT
CDR3aa: CASSPQFRDANTGELFF

len: 16
v_gene: TRBV10-2
j_gene: TRBJ2-1
abundance: .
d_gene: TRBD2
CDR3nt: TGCGCCAGCAGTGAGTATAGCGGGAGCCTCTACAATGAGCAGTTCTTC
CDR3aa: CASSEYSGSLYNEQFF

len: 16
v_gene: TRBV5-4
j_gene: TRBJ1-4
abundance: .
d_gene: TRBD1
CDR3nt: TGTGCCAGCAGCTTGAGGGCAGGGGGGGCTAATGAAAAACTGTTTTTT
CDR3aa: CASSLRAGGANEKLFF

len: 15
v_gene: TRBV5-1
j_gene: TRBJ2-7
abundance: once
d_gene: TRBD1
CDR3nt: TGCGCCAGCAGCTTGTTAGGACAGGGGTCTAGCGAGCAGTACTTC
CDR3aa: CASSLLGQGSSEQYF

len: 15
v_gene: TRBV10-3
j_gene: TRBJ1-6
abundance: .
d_gene: TRBD1
CDR3nt: TGTGCCATCAGTGAGTCGGCAGGGGGAAGGTCACCCCTCCACTTT
CDR3aa: CAISESAGGRSPLHF

len: 11
v_gene: TRBV6-1
j_gene: TRBJ1-2
abundance: .
d_gene: TRBD1
CDR3nt: TGTGCCAGCAGGCCGGACAGGGGCTACACCTTC
CDR3aa: CASRPDRGYTF

len: 15
v_gene: TRBV27
j_gene: TRBJ2-2
abundance: .
d_gene: TRBD1
CDR3nt: TGTGCCAGCAGTACCCGGGACAGACTAACCGGGGAGCTGTTTTTT
CDR3aa: CASSTRDRLTGELFF

len: 13
v_gene: TRBV6-6
j_gene: TRBJ2-1
abundance: .
d_gene: .
CDR3nt: TGTGCCAGCAATCAATTCCTGGGTAATGAGCAGTTCTTC
CDR3aa: CASNQFLGNEQFF

len: 15
v_gene: TRBV5-1
j_gene: TRBJ2-7
abundance: .
d_gene: .
CDR3nt: TGCGCCAGCGGCCCCTCGACAGCAGGCCCCTACGAGCAGTACTTC
CDR3aa: CASGPSTAGPYEQYF

len: 14
v_gene: TRBV28
j_gene: TRBJ2-7
abundance: .
d_gene: TRBD2
CDR3nt: TGTGCCAGCAGTTCCAGCGGGGGCTCCTACGAGCAGTACTTC
CDR3aa: CASSSSGGSYEQYF

len: 15
v_gene: TRBV30
j_gene: TRBJ2-1
abundance: .
d_gene: .
CDR3nt: TGTGCCTGGAGTGTAGGCGGTGTAGATTACAATGAGCAGTTCTTC
CDR3aa: CAWSVGGVDYNEQFF

len: 15
v_gene: TRBV29-1
j_gene: TRBJ2-1
abundance: .
d_gene: TRBD2
CDR3nt: TGCAGCGTCCACGGGTCAGCGGGGGCATACAATGAGCAGTTCTTC
CDR3aa: CSVHGSAGAYNEQFF

len: 14
v_gene: TRBV9
j_gene: TRBJ2-1
abundance: .
d_gene: .
CDR3nt: TGTGCCAGCAGCGCCCGGGACCAGATGATTGAGCAGTTCTTC
CDR3aa: CASSARDQMIEQFF

len: 15
v_gene: TRBV7-2
j_gene: TRBJ2-7
abundance: .
d_gene: TRBD1
CDR3nt: TGTGCCAGCAGCTTCCTCAACAGGGGGACCTCCGAGCAGTACTTC
CDR3aa: CASSFLNRGTSEQYF